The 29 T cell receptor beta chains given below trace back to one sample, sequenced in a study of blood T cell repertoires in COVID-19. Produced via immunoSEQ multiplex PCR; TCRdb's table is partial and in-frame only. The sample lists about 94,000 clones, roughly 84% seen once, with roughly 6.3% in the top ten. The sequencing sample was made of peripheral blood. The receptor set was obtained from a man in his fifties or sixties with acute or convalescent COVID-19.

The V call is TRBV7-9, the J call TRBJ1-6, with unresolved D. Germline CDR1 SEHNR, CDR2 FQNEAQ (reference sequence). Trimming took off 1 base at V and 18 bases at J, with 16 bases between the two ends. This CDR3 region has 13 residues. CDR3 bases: TGTGCCAGCAGCTTAGATTCGATCGGAGAATACCACTTT. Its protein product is CASSLDSIGEYHF.

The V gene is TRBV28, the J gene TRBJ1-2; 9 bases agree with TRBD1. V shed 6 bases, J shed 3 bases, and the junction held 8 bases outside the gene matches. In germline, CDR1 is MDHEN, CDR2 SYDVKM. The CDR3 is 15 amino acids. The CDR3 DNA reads TGTGCCAGCAGCCGTCCCGGGACAGGGCACTATGGCTACACCTTC. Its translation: CASSRPGTGHYGYTF.

DNA of the CDR3: TGTGCCAGCAGTGAGGGGAGTGGGGAGCAGTACTTC. It yields the protein CASSEGSGEQYF. V gene TRBV2 combines with J gene TRBJ2-7; D possibly corresponds to TRBD2 (5 bases). The V and J ends lost 3 bases and 7 bases respectively, with 10 bases between them. The germline V gene encodes CDR1 SNHLY and CDR2 FYNNEI. This CDR3 contains 12 residues.

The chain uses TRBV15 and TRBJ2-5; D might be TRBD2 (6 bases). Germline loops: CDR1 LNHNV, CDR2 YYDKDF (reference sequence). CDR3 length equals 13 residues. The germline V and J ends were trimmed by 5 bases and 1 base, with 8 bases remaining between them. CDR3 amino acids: CATSDGGQETQYF. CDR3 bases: TGTGCCACCAGCGACGGGGGCCAAGAGACCCAGTACTTC.

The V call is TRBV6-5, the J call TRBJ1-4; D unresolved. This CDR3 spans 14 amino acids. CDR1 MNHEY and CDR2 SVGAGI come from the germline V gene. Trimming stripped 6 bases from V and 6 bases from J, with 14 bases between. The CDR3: CASSSRGWDEKLFF. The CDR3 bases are TGTGCCAGCAGCTCTAGAGGGTGGGATGAAAAACTGTTTTTT.

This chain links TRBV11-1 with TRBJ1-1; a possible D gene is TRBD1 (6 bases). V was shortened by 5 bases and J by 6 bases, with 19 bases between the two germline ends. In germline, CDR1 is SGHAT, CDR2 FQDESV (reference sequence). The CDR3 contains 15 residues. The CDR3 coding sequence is TGTGCCAGCAGCCCGGAACAGGGAAAGAGAGCTGAAGCTTTCTTT. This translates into CASSPEQGKRAEAFF.

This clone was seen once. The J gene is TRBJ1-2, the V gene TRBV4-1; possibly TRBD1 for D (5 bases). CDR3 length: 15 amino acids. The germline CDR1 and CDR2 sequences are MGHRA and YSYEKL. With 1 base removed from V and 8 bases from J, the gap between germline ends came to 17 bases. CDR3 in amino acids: CASSQVPGQGGGYTF. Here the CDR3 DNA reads TGCGCCAGCAGCCAAGTCCCCGGCCAGGGTGGCGGCTACACCTTC.

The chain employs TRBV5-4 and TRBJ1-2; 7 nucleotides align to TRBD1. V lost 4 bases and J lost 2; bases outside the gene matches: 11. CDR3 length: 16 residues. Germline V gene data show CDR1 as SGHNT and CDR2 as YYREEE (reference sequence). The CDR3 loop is CASSRLQGTANYGYTF. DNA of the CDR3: TGTGCCAGCAGCCGACTACAAGGGACAGCAAACTATGGCTACACCTTC.

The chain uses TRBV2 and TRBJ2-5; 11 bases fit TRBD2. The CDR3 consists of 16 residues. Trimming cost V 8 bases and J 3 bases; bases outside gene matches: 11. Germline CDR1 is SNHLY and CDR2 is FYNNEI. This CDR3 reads CASALAGGLGKETQYF. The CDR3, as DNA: TGTGCCAGCGCTTTAGCGGGGGGGCTAGGGAAAGAGACCCAGTACTTC.

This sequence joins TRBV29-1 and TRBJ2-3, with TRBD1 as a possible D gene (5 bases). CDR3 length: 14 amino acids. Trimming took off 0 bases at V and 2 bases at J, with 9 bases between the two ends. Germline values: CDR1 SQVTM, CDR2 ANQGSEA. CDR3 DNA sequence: TGCAGCGTTGAAGATCCAGGGTTCACAGATACGCAGTATTTT. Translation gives CSVEDPGFTDTQYF.

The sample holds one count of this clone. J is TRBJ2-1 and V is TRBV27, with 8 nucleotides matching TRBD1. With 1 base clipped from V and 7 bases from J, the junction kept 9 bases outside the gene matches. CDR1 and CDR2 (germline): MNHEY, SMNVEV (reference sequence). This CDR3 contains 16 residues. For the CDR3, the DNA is TGTGCCAGCAGTTTATTTGGACAGGGAGTGATGAATGAGCAGTTCTTC. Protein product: CASSLFGQGVMNEQFF.

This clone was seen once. The CDR3 is CASRDQPSAGNTIYF. Here the CDR3 DNA reads TGTGCCAGCAGGGATCAACCGAGCGCTGGAAACACCATATATTTT. The chain is built from TRBV7-8 and TRBJ1-3; D is ambiguous. This CDR3 region has 15 residues. Germline loops: CDR1 SGHVS, CDR2 FQNEAQ. V was shortened by 6 bases and J by 2 bases, with 14 bases between the two germline ends.

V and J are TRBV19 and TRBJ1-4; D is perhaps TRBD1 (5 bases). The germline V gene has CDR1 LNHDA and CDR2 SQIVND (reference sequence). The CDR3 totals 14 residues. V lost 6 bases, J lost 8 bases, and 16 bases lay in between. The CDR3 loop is CASSTSGAAEKLFF. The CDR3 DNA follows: TGTGCCAGTAGCACCAGCGGGGCCGCCGAAAAACTGTTTTTT.

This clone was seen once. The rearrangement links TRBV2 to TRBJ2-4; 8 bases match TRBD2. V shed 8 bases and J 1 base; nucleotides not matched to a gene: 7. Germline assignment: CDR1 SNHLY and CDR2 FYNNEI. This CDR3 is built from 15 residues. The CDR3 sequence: CASSPIAGAKNIQYF. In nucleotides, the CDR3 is TGTGCCAGCTCCCCGATAGCGGGGGCCAAAAACATTCAGTACTTC.

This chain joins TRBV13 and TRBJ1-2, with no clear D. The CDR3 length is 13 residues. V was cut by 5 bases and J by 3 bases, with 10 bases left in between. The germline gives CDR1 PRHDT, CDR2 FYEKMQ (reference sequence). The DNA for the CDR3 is TGTGCCAGCAGCCGCGGGGAGGACTATGGCTACACCTTC. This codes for CASSRGEDYGYTF.

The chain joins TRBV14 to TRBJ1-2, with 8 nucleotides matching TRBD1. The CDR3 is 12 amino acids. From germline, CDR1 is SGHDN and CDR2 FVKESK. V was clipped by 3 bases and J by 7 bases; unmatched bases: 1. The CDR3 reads CASSQDRVGYTF. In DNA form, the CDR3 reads TGTGCCAGCAGCCAGGACAGGGTTGGCTACACCTTC.

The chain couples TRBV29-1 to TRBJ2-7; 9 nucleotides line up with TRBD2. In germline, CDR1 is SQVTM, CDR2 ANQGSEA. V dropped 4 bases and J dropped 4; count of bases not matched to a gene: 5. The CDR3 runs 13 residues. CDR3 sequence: CSVGAGGLYEQYF. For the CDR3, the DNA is TGCAGCGTTGGAGCGGGGGGCCTGTACGAGCAGTACTTC.

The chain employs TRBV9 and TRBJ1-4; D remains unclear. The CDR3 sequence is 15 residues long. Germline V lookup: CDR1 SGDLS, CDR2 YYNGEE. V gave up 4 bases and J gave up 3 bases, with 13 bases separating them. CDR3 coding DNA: TGTGCCAGCAGCCCAGCCGGGAACCCTAATGAAAAACTGTTTTTT. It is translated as CASSPAGNPNEKLFF.

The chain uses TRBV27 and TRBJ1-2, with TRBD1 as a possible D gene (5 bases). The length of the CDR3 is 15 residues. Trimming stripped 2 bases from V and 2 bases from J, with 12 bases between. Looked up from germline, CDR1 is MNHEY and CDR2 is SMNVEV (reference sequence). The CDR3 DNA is TGTGCCAGCAGTTTACCTGGGGGGGGAAACTATGGCTACACCTTC. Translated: CASSLPGGGNYGYTF.

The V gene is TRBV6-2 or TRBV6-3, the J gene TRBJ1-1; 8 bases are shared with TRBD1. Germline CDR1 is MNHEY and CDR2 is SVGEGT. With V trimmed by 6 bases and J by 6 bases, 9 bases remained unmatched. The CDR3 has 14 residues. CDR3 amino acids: CASSPGTGLAEAFF. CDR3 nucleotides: TGTGCCAGCAGCCCCGGGACAGGACTAGCTGAAGCTTTCTTT.

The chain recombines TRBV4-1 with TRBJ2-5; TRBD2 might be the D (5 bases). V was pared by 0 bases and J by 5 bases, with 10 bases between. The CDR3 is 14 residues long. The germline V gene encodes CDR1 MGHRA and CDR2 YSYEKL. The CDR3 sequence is CASSQDPGGETQYF. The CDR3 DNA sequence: TGCGCCAGCAGCCAAGACCCAGGCGGGGAGACCCAGTACTTC.

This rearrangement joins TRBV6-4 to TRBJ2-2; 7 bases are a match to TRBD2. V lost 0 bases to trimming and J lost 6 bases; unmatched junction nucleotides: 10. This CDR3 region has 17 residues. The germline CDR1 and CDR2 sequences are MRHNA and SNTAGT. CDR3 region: CASSDSGGTRLPGELFF. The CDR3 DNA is TGTGCCAGCAGTGACTCGGGGGGGACCCGTCTGCCCGGGGAGCTGTTTTTT.

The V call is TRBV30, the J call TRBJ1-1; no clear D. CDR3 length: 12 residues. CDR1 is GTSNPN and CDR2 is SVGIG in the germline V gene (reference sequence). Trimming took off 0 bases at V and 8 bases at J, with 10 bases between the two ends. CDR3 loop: CAWSVRAVEAFF. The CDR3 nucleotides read TGTGCCTGGAGTGTAAGAGCGGTCGAAGCTTTCTTT.

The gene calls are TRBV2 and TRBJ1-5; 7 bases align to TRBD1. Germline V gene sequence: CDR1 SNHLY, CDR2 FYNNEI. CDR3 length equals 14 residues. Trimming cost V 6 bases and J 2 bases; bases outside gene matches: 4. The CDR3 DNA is TGTGCCAGCAGCTTCGGACAGGGCAATCAGCCCCAGCATTTT. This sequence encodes CASSFGQGNQPQHF.

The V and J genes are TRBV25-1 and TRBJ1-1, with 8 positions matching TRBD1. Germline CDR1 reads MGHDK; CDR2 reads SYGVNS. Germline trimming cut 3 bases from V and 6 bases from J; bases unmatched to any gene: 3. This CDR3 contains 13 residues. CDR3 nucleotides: TGTGCCAGCAGTGAGCAGGGGGCGGCTGAAGCTTTCTTT. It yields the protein CASSEQGAAEAFF.

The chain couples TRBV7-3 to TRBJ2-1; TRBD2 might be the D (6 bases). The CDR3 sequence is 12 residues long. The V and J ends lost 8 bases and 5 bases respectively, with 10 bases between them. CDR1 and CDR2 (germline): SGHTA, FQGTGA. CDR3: CASRGTDNEQFF. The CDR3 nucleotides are TGTGCCAGCCGCGGGACGGACAATGAGCAGTTCTTC.

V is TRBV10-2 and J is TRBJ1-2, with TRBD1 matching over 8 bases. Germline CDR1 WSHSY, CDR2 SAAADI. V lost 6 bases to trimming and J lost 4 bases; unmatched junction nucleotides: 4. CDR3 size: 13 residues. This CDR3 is CASRGGTGYGYTF. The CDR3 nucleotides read TGCGCCAGCAGAGGGGGGACAGGCTATGGCTACACCTTC.

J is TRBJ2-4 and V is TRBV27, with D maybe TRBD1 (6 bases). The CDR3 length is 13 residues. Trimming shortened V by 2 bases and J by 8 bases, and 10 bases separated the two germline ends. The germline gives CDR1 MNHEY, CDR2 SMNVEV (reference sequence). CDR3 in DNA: TGTGCCAGCAGTTTAACAGGGTGGGACATTCAGTACTTC. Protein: CASSLTGWDIQYF.

CDR3 region: CASSSGNTEAFF. The CDR3, as DNA: TGTGCCAGCAGTTCCGGGAACACTGAAGCTTTCTTT. The chain carries TRBV5-4 and TRBJ1-1; no clear D. Between the trimmed V and J ends, which lost 5 bases and 1 base, there was a span of 6 bases. CDR3 length: 12 amino acids. CDR1 and CDR2 (germline): SGHNT, YYREEE (reference sequence). Full variable domain (missing parts from reference TRBV5-4 and TRBJ1-1): ETGVTQSPTHLIKTRGQQVTLRCSSQSGHNTVSWYQQALGQGPQFIFQYYREEENGRGNFPPRFSGLQFPNYSSELNVNALELDDSALYLCASSSGNTEAFFGQGTRLTVV.